A selection of T cell receptor beta chains follows, all from one sample in a study of Graves' ophthalmopathy and Graves' hyperthyroidism. TCRdb fed the multiplex PCR reads into MiXCR, producing one record per CDR3 protein. The sample includes around 590,000 distinct CDR3 sequences, 35% to 45% of them seen just once. Sequenced: peripheral blood or thyroid tissue (not recorded which). All receptors come from an adult man with Graves' hyperthyroidism. CDR3s leave out the opening cysteine and the closing phenylalanine or tryptophan.

len	v_gene	j_gene	CDR3aa
12	TRBV7-2	TRBJ1-5	ASSVDRGNQPQH
12	TRBV29-1	TRBJ2-1	SVTGLGTYNEQF
11	TRBV10-3	TRBJ2-7	AITTSGFYEQY
10	TRBV19	.	ASSTQGYEQF
12	TRBV20-1	TRBJ2-7	SAQRTSGSYEQY
13	TRBV10-3	TRBJ2-7	ASSSGTGGSYEQY
14	TRBV2	TRBJ1-6	ASRPTGPLFNSPLH
12	TRBV7-9	TRBJ1-4	ASSPDRGEAKLF
11	TRBV29-1	TRBJ1-3	SVNTGAGNTIY
13	TRBV9	TRBJ1-6	ASSVGGSQNSPLH
19	TRBV7-9	TRBJ2-5	ASSLDGWREGGWRTQETQY
10	TRBV5-4	TRBJ2-3	ASSLERGTQY
13	TRBV12-3/TRBV12-4	TRBJ2-1	ASSPPPSEYNEQF
12	TRBV5-1	TRBJ2-2	ASSLAGATGGLF